A selection of T cell receptor beta chains follows, all from one sample in a study of T cell repertoires in cytomegalovirus infection. TCRdb fed the reads into MiXCR, producing one record per CDR3 protein. The sample carries about 250,000 distinct CDR3 sequences, around 12% recorded once. Input material: PBMCs. These TCRs come from a human donor in good health (CMV status not recorded). Some clones in this sample may be carry-over from other donors' samples. The CDR3 runs from the conserved cysteine through the conserved F or W.

v_gene	CDR3aa
TRBV5-1	CASSFRGSTDTQYF
TRBV6-4	CASSDSTRGGTDTQYF
TRBV20-1	CSGKMRGGRRDTQYF
TRBV7-2	CASSPHAGDTEAFF
TRBV29-1	CSVEDSGDRVGEQYF
TRBV18	CASSPNGREVKQYF
TRBV29-1	CSVDRGANEQFF
TRBV6-2/TRBV6-3	CASSSPGGRIDTQYF
TRBV7-8	CASSYRLGTYEQYF
TRBV12-3/TRBV12-4	CASSDSPYGETQYF
TRBV6-6	CASSYSGTGQHEQFF
TRBV28	CASSLTGVDTEAFF
TRBV7-2	CANRRSDHTGELFF
TRBV19	CASSRPTGADTEAFF
TRBV9	CASSVSGGGTDTQYF
TRBV7-2	CASSLAAAGNTNYGYTF
TRBV3-1	CASSSRGKREEGTDTQYF
TRBV25-1	CASSELGVTEAFF
TRBV28	CASRTNQRSGTQYF
TRBV5-6	CASSFGPTTNYGYTF
TRBV7-8	CASSLGGQARLFF
TRBV20-1	CSARDGNQPQHF
TRBV12-5	CASGASGTIETGDKNIQYF
TRBV29-1	CSVEDQRGRGYTF
TRBV19	CASTGSTSRTEAFF
TRBV19	CASSIGGQGVVYGYTF
TRBV29-1	CSVRPDGGSPLHF
TRBV6-1	CASSSPTSGGGDTQYF
TRBV14	CASSQGGSQGTQYF
TRBV7-6	CASSLGQGEGAYEQYF
TRBV7-2	CARSLAGYNGYTF
TRBV7-2	CASSLRVRYEQYF
TRBV7-2	CASSLRAGLNYEQYF
TRBV7-2	CASSLEHRAANYGYTF
TRBV6-1	CASSDPTGPVDEQFF
TRBV28	CASSRPGGAGEQFF
TRBV11-2	CASSPTNTDTQYF
TRBV5-6	CASSAPGGGNTGELFF
TRBV12-3/TRBV12-4	CASSGLAGAIYNEQFF
TRBV24-1	CATSDSDPEPYNEQFF
TRBV20-1	CSAEGRENTDTQYF
TRBV7-2	CASSAGPTSTDTQYF
TRBV29-1	CSVDGRGVTQYF
TRBV11-3	CASSLDVGDSLNTEAFF
TRBV9	CASSVSNWRSEQYF
TRBV10-3	CAIRGQESTDTQYF
TRBV18	CASSPRPVTEAFF
TRBV7-3	CASSAMEGGRGRQFF
TRBV6-5	CASSYPGQGAIEAFF